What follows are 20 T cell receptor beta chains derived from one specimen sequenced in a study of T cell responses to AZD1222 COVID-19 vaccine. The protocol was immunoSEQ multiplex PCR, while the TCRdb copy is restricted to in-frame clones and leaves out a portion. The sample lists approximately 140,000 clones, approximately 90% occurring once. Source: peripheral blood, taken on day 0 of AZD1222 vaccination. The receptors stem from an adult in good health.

CDR3 residues: CATSRVTWDEQFF. CDR3 nucleotides: TGTGCCACCAGCAGAGTAACGTGGGATGAGCAGTTCTTC. V and J are TRBV15 and TRBJ2-1; D ambiguous. CDR3 length equals 13 residues. Germline V gene sequence: CDR1 LNHNV, CDR2 YYDKDF (reference sequence). V was pared by 1 base and J by 8 bases, with 9 bases between.

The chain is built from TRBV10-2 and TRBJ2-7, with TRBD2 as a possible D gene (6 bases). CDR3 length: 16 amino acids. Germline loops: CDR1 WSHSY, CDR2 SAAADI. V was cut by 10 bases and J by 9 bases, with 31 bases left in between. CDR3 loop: CATSSLDTSPPARQYF. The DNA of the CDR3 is TGCGCCACCTCCAGCCTAGATACTAGCCCACCCGCTAGGCAGTACTTC.

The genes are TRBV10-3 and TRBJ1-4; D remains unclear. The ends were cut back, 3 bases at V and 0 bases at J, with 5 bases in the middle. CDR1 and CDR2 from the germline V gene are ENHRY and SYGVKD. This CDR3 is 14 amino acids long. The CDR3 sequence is CAISESATNEKLFF. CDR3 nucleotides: TGTGCCATCAGTGAAAGTGCAACTAATGAAAAACTGTTTTTT.

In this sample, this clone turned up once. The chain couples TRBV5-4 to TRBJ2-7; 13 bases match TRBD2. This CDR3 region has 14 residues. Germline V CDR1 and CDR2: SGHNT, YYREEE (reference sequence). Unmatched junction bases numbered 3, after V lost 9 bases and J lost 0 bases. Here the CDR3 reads CATRLAGGSYEQYF. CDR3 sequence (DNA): TGTGCCACAAGACTAGCGGGGGGCTCCTACGAGCAGTACTTC.

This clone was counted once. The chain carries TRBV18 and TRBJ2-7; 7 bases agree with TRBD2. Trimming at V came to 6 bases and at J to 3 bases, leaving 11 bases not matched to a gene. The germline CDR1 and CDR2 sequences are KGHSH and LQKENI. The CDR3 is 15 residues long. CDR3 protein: CASSPSGGYNYEQYF. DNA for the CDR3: TGTGCCAGCTCCCCCTCCGGGGGGTACAACTACGAGCAGTACTTC.

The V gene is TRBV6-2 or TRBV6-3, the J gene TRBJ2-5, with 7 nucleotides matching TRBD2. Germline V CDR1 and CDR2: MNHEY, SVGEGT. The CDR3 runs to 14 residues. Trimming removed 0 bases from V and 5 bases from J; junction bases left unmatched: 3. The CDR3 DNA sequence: TGTGCCAGCAGTTACTCGATCGGGGGGGAGACCCAGTACTTC. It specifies CASSYSIGGETQYF.

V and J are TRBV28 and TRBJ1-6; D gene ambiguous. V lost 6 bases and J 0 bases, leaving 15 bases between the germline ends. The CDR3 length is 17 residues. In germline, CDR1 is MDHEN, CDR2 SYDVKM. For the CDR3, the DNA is TGTGCCAGCAGATCAGACTCCCCGAGCTCCTATAATTCACCCCTCCACTTT. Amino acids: CASRSDSPSSYNSPLHF.

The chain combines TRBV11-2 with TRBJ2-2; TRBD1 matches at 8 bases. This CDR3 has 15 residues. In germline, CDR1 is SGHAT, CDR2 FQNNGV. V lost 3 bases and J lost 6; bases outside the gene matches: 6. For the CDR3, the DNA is TGTGCCAGCAGCTTTACAGGGGGTAACGCCGGGGAGCTGTTTTTT. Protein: CASSFTGGNAGELFF.

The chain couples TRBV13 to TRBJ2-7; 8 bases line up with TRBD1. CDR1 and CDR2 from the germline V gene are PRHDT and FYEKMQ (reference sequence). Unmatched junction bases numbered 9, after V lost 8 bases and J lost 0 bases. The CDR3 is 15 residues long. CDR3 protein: CASGRLGTGSYEQYF. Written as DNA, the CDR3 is TGTGCCAGCGGGAGGTTGGGGACAGGCTCCTACGAGCAGTACTTC.

The CDR3 spells CASSMLSRINTQYF. The CDR3 DNA reads as TGTGCCAGTAGTATGTTATCGCGGATAAATACGCAGTATTTT. The chain recombines TRBV19 with TRBJ2-3; D remains unclear. V gave up 3 bases and J gave up 7 bases, with 14 bases separating them. Germline assignment: CDR1 LNHDA and CDR2 SQIVND (reference sequence). The length of the CDR3 is 14 residues.

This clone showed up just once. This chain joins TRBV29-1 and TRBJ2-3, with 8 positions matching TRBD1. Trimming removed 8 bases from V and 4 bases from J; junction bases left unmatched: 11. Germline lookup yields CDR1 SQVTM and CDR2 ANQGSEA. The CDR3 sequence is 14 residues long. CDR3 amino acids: CSTRQGWSADTQYF. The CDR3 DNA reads TGCAGCACCCGACAGGGGTGGTCGGCAGATACGCAGTATTTT.

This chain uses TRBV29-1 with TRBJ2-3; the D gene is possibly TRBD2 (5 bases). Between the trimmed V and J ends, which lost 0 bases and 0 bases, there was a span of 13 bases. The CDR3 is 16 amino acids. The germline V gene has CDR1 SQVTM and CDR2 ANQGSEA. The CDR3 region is CSVEDGLRKSTDTQYF. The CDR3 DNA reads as TGCAGCGTTGAAGATGGACTGAGGAAAAGCACAGATACGCAGTATTTT.

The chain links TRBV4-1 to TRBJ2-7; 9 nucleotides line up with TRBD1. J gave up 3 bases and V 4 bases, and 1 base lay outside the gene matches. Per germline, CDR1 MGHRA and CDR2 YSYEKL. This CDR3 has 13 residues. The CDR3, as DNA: TGCGCCAGCAGCCTGGGACAGGGCTACGAGCAGTACTTC. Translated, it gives CASSLGQGYEQYF.

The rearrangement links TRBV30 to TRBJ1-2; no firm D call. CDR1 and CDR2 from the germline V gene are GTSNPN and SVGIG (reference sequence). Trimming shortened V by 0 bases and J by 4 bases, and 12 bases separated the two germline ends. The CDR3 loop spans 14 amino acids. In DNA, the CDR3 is TGTGCCTGGAGTGTGTTGGAGGGCGGCTATGGCTACACCTTC. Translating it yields CAWSVLEGGYGYTF.

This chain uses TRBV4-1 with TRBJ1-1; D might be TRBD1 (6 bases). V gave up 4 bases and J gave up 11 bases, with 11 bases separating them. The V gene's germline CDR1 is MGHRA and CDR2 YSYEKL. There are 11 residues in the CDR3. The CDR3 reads CASSLGGAAFF. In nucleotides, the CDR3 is TGCGCCAGCAGCCTTGGGGGGGCGGCTTTCTTT.

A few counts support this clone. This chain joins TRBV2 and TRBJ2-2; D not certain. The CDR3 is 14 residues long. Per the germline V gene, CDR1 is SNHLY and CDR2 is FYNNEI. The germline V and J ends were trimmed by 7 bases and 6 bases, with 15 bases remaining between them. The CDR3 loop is CASTKEPAPGELFF. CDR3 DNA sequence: TGTGCCAGCACCAAAGAACCAGCGCCCGGGGAGCTGTTTTTT.

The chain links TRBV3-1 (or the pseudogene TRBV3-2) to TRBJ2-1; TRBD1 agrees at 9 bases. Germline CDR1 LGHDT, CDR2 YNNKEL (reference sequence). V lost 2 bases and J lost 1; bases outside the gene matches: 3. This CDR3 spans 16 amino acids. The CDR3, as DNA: TGTGCCAGCAGCCAATACAGGGGGCAATCCTACAATGAGCAGTTCTTC. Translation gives CASSQYRGQSYNEQFF.

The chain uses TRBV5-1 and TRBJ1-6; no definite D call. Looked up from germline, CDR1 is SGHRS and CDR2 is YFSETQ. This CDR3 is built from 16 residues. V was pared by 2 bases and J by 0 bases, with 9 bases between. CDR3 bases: TGCGCCAGCAGCTTTATCTCTGGCTCCTATAATTCACCCCTCCACTTT. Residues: CASSFISGSYNSPLHF.

The CDR3 here is CATSVSPGTAKNQPQHF. The DNA for the CDR3 is TGTGCCACCAGTGTTTCTCCCGGGACAGCGAAAAATCAGCCCCAGCATTTT. This chain joins TRBV24-1 and TRBJ1-5; the match to TRBD1 covers 7 bases. Trimming cost V 5 bases and J 4 bases; bases outside gene matches: 13. The CDR3 spans 17 residues. Germline V gene sequence: CDR1 KGHDR, CDR2 SFDVKD.

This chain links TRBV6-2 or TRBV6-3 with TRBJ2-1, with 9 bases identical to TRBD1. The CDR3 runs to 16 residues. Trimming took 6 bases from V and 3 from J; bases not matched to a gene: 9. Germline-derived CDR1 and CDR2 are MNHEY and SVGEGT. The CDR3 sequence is CASSPYPGQGYNEQFF. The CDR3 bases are TGTGCCAGCAGCCCTTACCCGGGACAGGGCTACAATGAGCAGTTCTTC.